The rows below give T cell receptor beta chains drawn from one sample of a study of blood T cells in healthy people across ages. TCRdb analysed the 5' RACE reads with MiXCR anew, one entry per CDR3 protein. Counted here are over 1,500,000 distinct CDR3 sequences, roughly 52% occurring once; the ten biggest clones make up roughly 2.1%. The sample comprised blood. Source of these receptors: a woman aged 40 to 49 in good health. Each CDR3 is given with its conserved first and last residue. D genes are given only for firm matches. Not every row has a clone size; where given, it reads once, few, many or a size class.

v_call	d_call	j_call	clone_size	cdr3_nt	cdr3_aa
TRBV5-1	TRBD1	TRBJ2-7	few	TGCGCCAGCAGCCCGCTGGGACAGGAGCAGTACTTC	CASSPLGQEQYF
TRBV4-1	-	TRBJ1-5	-	TGCGCCAGCAGCCAATTTGCAACTAGCAATCGGCCCCAGCATTTT	CASSQFATSNRPQHF
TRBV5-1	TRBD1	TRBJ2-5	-	TGCGCCAGCAGCTTGGTGGGGCGGACAGGGGCAGAGACCCAGTACTTC	CASSLVGRTGAETQYF
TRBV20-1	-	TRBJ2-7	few	TGCAGTGCTAAAAGACAGTTCTACGAGCAGTACTTC	CSAKRQFYEQYF
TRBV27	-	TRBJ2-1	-	TGTGCCAGCAGTTTAAGCTCCTACGGACCGAGAGGCGAGCAGTTCTTC	CASSLSSYGPRGEQFF
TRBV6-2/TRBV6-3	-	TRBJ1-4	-	TGTGCCGGCAGTTATCCAAGGATAAGGACGGATTACGGTGAAAAACTGTTTTTT	CAGSYPRIRTDYGEKLFF
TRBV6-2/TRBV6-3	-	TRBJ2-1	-	TGTGCCAGCAGTTACTACGTTGACAATGAGCAGTTCTTC	CASSYYVDNEQFF
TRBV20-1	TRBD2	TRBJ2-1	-	TGCAGTGCCCCGCGGGGGTCCTACAATGAGCAGTTCTTC	CSAPRGSYNEQFF
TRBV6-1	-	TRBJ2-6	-	TGTGCCAGCGTATTATCCAGTTTATCCCTATCTGGGGCCAACGTCCTGACTTTC	CASVLSSLSLSGANVLTF
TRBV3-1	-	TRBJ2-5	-	TGTGCCAGCAGCCCCCGACGCAACCATAGACAGGACCAAGAGACCCAGTACTTC	CASSPRRNHRQDQETQYF
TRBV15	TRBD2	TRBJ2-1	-	TGTGCCACCAGCAGATTCGGGACTAGCGCAATCCAAGAGACCCAGTTCTTC	CATSRFGTSAIQETQFF
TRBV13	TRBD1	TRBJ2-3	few	TGTGCCAGCAGCCTAACCGGGACAGCACACACAGATACGCAGTATTTT	CASSLTGTAHTDTQYF
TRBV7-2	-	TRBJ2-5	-	TGTGCCAGCAGCTCCCGCATGGCGTCGGCCTTTGGGACCCAGTACTTC	CASSSRMASAFGTQYF
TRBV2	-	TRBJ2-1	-	TGTGCCAGAAGTGATAGTCCTAGGGGTGAGCAGTTCTTC	CARSDSPRGEQFF
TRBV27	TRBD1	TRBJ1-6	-	TGTGCCAGCGGGACGACAGGGGGTGGCTCACCCCTCCACTTT	CASGTTGGGSPLHF
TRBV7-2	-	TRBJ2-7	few	TGTGCCAGCAGCTTAGTAGCGGGGACAGGGCTACACGAGCAGTACTTC	CASSLVAGTGLHEQYF
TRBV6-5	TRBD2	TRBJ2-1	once	TGTGCCAGCAGTTTGGGCCAACTAGCGGGGGCCTACAATGAGCAGTTCTTC	CASSLGQLAGAYNEQFF
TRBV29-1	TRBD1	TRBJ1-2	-	TGCAGCGGGTTTTGGAGGGAAGGGGGCTACTATGGCTACACCTTC	CSGFWREGGYYGYTF
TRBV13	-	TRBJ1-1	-	TGTGCCAGCAGCTTCTCCCAGGGCCATAGCACTGAAGCTTTCTTT	CASSFSQGHSTEAFF
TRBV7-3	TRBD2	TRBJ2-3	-	TGTGCCAGCAGCCCTAGGGGTATAGCGGGGAGCACAGATACGCAGTATTTT	CASSPRGIAGSTDTQYF
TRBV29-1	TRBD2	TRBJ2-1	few	TGCAGCGTGCCCGGGACTAGCGGATACAATGAGCAGTTCTTC	CSVPGTSGYNEQFF
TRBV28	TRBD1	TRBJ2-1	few	TGTGCCAGCAGTCTCCCCGGGGGGACAGGGGCGAATGAGCAGTTCTTC	CASSLPGGTGANEQFF
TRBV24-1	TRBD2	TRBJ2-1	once	TGTGCCACCAGTGATTCGTCCCGGGGGGGCTACAATGAGCAGTTCTTC	CATSDSSRGGYNEQFF
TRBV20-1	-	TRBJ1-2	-	TGCAGTGCTTGGACCGGGACCGATTATGGCTACACCTTC	CSAWTGTDYGYTF
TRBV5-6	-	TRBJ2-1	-	TGTGCCAGCAGCTTGCCTCAGGGGAGCTACAATGAGCAGTTCTTC	CASSLPQGSYNEQFF
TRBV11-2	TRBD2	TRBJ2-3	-	TGTGCCAGCAGCTTCGGTAGCGGGGGGGACACAGATACGCAGTATTTT	CASSFGSGGDTDTQYF
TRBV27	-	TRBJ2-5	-	TGTGCCAGCAACCTTAGCGGACTCGAGGGGGAGACCCAGTACTTC	CASNLSGLEGETQYF
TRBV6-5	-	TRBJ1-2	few	TGTGCCAGCAGTGCTAAAGGGCTTAACTATGGCTACACCTTC	CASSAKGLNYGYTF
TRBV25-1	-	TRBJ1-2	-	TGTGCCAGCAGTGAAGATCCGGCAGGGGATGGCTACACCTTC	CASSEDPAGDGYTF
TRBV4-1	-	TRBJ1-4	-	TGCGCCAGCAGCCAAGTTCTCGGGACGGGATCTAATGAAAAACTGTTTTTT	CASSQVLGTGSNEKLFF
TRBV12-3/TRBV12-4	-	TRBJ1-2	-	TGTGCCAGCAGTTTTTTGCGACTTGATGGCTACACCTTC	CASSFLRLDGYTF
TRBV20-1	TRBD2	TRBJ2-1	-	TGCAGCGTACGGACTAGCGGTTACAATGAGCAGTTCTTC	CSVRTSGYNEQFF
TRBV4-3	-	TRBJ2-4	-	TGCGCCAGCAGCCAAGATGTCCAGCTAGCCAAAAACATTCAGTACTTC	CASSQDVQLAKNIQYF
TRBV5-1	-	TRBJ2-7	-	TGCGCCAGGTCCTTAGGACCGCTGAGCTCCTACGAGCAGTACTTC	CARSLGPLSSYEQYF
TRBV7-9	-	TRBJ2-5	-	TGTGCCAGCAGCTTAGGATCGGCAGAAGAGACCCAGTACTTC	CASSLGSAEETQYF
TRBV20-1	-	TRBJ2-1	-	TGCAGTGCTAGCAACAGGGACTTGGGCCCCTACAATGAGCAGTTCTTC	CSASNRDLGPYNEQFF
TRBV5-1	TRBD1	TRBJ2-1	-	TGCGCCAGCAGCTTGACGGGACAGTGGAATGAGCAGTTCTTC	CASSLTGQWNEQFF
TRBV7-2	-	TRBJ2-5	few	TGTGCCAGCAGCTCCCGGTCCGGGACTGGAGCACGAGAGACCCAGTACTTC	CASSSRSGTGARETQYF
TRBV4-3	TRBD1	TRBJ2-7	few	TGCGCCAGCAGCCAAGAGGGCTGGGGACAGGGGGACCACGAGCAGTACTTC	CASSQEGWGQGDHEQYF
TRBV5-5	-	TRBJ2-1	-	TGTGTCAGCAGCCCACCGGCGGGTAACTACAATGAGCAGTTCTTC	CVSSPPAGNYNEQFF
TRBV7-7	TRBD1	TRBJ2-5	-	TGTGCTAGCAGCGTCGACAGGGGGCTGGGGGAGACCCAGTACTTC	CASSVDRGLGETQYF
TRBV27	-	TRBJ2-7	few	TGTGCCAGCAGTCCCTCACTGGGACCGAATGCCTACGAGCAGTACTTC	CASSPSLGPNAYEQYF
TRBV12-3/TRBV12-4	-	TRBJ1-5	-	TGTGCCAGCAGTGGGACGGGTTCACGTCCCCAGCATTTT	CASSGTGSRPQHF
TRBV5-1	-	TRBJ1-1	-	TGCGCCAGCAGGGACCTTACCATGAACACTGAAGCTTTCTTT	CASRDLTMNTEAFF
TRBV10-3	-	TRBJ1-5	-	TGTGCCATCAGTGAGGCAGGTAGGACCGATCAGCCCCAGCATTTT	CAISEAGRTDQPQHF
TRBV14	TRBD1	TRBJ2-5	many	TGTGCCAGCAGCCAACAAACAGGGGGTCCAGAGACCCAGTACTTC	CASSQQTGGPETQYF
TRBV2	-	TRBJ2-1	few	TGTGCCGAGGGGCAAGGGTACAATGAGCAGTTCTTC	CAEGQGYNEQFF
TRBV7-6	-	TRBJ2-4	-	TGTGCCAGCAGCTCCCGACAAGGGACGGGCAAAAACATTCAGTACTTC	CASSSRQGTGKNIQYF
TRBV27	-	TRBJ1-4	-	TGTGCCAGCAGTTCTTTCCGGGTGGGTGAAAAACTGTTTTTT	CASSSFRVGEKLFF
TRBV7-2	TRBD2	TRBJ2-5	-	TGTGCCAGCAGCTCCCCCCGGACTAGCGGAATCAATGAGCAGTACTTC	CASSSPRTSGINEQYF
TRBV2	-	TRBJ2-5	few	TGTGCCAGCAGTGAAGGGGCTGGGCAGTACTTC	CASSEGAGQYF
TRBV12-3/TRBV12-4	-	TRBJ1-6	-	TGTGCCAGCAGTTTTGCAGGGTTTAGGTCACCCCTCCACTTT	CASSFAGFRSPLHF
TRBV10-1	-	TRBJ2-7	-	TGCGCCAGCAGTGAGATGCAGGGGAACTACGAGCAGTACTTC	CASSEMQGNYEQYF
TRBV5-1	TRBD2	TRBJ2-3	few	TGCGCCAGCAGCTTGTCGTGGCGGGGGGATAGCACAGATACGCAGTATTTT	CASSLSWRGDSTDTQYF
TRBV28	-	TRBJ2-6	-	TGTGCCAGCAGAGGGTTCGGCTCTGGGGCCAACGTCCTGACTTTC	CASRGFGSGANVLTF